The 12 T cell receptor beta chains reported below all come from one sample, sequenced in a study of blood T cell repertoires in COVID-19. TCRdb keeps only in-frame clones here, not all; method: immunoSEQ multiplex PCR. Of some 270,000 clones in the sample, more than 85% were seen once. The sequencing input was PBMCs or T cells enriched from blood (not recorded which). Receptors were obtained from a man in his forties who had been exposed to COVID-19.

J is TRBJ1-4 and V is TRBV7-9; 10 bases line up with TRBD1. J gave up 8 bases and V 4 bases, and 4 bases lay outside the gene matches. Germline V gene lookup returns CDR1 SEHNR and CDR2 FQNEAQ (reference sequence). The CDR3 consists of 14 residues. Here the CDR3 reads CASSSTGGREKLFF. The CDR3 DNA is TGTGCCAGCAGCTCGACAGGGGGCCGAGAAAAACTGTTTTTT.

The chain recombines TRBV28 with TRBJ2-7; D is possibly TRBD2 (5 bases). The CDR3 consists of 15 residues. Germline lookup yields CDR1 MDHEN and CDR2 SYDVKM. Trimming shortened V by 6 bases and J by 4 bases, and 19 bases separated the two germline ends. CDR3 protein: CASRGMDEGPYEQYF. CDR3 DNA: TGTGCCAGCAGGGGGATGGACGAGGGCCCTTACGAGCAGTACTTC.

In this sample, this clone turned up once. V and J are TRBV19 and TRBJ2-1; 8 positions agree with TRBD2. V gave up 4 bases and J gave up 2 bases; unmatched junction bases: 7. The CDR3 is 16 residues long. Germline-derived CDR1 and CDR2 are LNHDA and SQIVND (reference sequence). As DNA, the CDR3 is TGTGCCAGTAGTAAAATGGGTAGCGGGGCCTACAATGAGCAGTTCTTC. Amino acid sequence: CASSKMGSGAYNEQFF.

The rearrangement joins TRBV18 to TRBJ2-7; 9 positions match TRBD1. Germline values: CDR1 KGHSH, CDR2 LQKENI. Germline trimming cut 3 bases from V and 5 bases from J; bases unmatched to any gene: 2. The CDR3 runs to 13 residues. CDR3 bases: TGTGCCAGCTCACCGGACAGGGGCGACGAGCAGTACTTC. Protein product: CASSPDRGDEQYF.

V usage is TRBV2 and J usage is TRBJ1-1; D perhaps matches TRBD1 (6 bases). Trimming shortened V by 7 bases and J by 0 bases, and 15 bases separated the two germline ends. Germline values: CDR1 SNHLY, CDR2 FYNNEI. The CDR3 totals 15 residues. The chain's CDR3 is CASIMEGGLNTEAFF. CDR3 in DNA: TGTGCCAGCATTATGGAGGGGGGGCTGAACACTGAAGCTTTCTTT.

The chain joins TRBV28 to TRBJ2-2; no definite D call. Germline V gives CDR1 MDHEN, CDR2 SYDVKM. The CDR3 totals 13 residues. V was trimmed by 8 bases and J by 5 bases, leaving 12 bases between them. CDR3 protein: CASSPLTTGELFF. For the CDR3, the DNA is TGTGCCAGCTCCCCGTTGACTACCGGGGAGCTGTTTTTT.

J is TRBJ2-3 and V is TRBV18, with D unclear. There are 14 residues in the CDR3. V was pared by 2 bases and J by 0 bases, with 6 bases between. Germline assignment: CDR1 KGHSH and CDR2 LQKENI. The CDR3 protein is CASSPEQSTDTQYF. The CDR3 region has the DNA TGTGCCAGCTCACCAGAACAGAGCACAGATACGCAGTATTTT.

The chain combines TRBV7-9 with TRBJ1-2; D is unclear. Trimming pared 1 base from V and 1 base from J, leaving 10 bases between. Per the germline V gene, CDR1 is SEHNR and CDR2 is FQNEAQ (reference sequence). The CDR3 length is 15 residues. Here the CDR3 reads CASSLEAGLNYGYTF. The CDR3 region has the DNA TGTGCCAGCAGCTTAGAGGCAGGTCTTAACTATGGCTACACCTTC.

The rearrangement joins TRBV4-2 to TRBJ2-5; 8 nucleotides line up with TRBD2. The CDR3 sequence is 14 residues long. The germline gives CDR1 LGHNA, CDR2 YNFKEQ. With 4 bases clipped from V and 4 bases from J, the junction kept 5 bases outside the gene matches. DNA for the CDR3: TGTGCCAGCAGCCTCCTCGGGGGGGGAGAGACCCAGTACTTC. It yields the protein CASSLLGGGETQYF.

The J gene is TRBJ1-1, the V gene TRBV15; D gene ambiguous. The V gene lost 0 bases and the J gene lost 6 bases, with 14 bases spanning the gap. Germline lookup yields CDR1 LNHNV and CDR2 YYDKDF (reference sequence). The CDR3 sequence is 15 residues long. DNA for the CDR3: TGTGCCACCAGCAGAGACCGCATGGGGAGCTCTGAAGCTTTCTTT. Protein sequence: CATSRDRMGSSEAFF.

J is TRBJ2-7 and V is TRBV28; the match to TRBD2 covers 7 bases. This CDR3 has 20 residues. Per germline, CDR1 MDHEN and CDR2 SYDVKM. V was clipped by 6 bases and J by 1 base; unmatched bases: 24. CDR3 loop: CASSAKYRLVAGEVSYEQYF. The CDR3 DNA follows: TGTGCCAGCAGCGCGAAGTATAGACTAGTGGCGGGAGAAGTGTCCTACGAGCAGTACTTC.

The chain combines TRBV2 with TRBJ1-4; possibly TRBD1 for D (5 bases). This CDR3 contains 14 residues. Germline values: CDR1 SNHLY, CDR2 FYNNEI. Trimming left V 4 bases short and J 0 bases short, with 6 bases between. The CDR3 is CASSAGSTNEKLFF. The CDR3 nucleotides are TGTGCCAGCAGTGCAGGGTCAACTAATGAAAAACTGTTTTTT.